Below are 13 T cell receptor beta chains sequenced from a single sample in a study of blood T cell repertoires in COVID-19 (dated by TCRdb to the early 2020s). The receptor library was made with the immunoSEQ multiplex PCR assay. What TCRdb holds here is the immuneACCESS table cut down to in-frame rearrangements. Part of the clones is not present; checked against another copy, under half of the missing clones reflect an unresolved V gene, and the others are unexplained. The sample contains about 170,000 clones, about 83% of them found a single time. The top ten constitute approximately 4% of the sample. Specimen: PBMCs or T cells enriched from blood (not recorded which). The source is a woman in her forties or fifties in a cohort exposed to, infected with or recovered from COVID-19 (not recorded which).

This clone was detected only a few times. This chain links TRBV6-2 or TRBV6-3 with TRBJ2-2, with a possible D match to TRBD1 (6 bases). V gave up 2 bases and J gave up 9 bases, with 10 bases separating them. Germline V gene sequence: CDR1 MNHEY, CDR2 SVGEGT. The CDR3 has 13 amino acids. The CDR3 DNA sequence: TGTGCCAGCAGTTACGGACAGTCCAGGGAGCTGTTTTTT. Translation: CASSYGQSRELFF.

DNA for the CDR3: TGCGCCAGCAGCCGCGATCCGGGACAGGGGGGAGAGACCCAGTACTTC. It translates to CASSRDPGQGGETQYF. V usage is TRBV4-1 and J usage is TRBJ2-5; 11 nucleotides agree with TRBD1. Germline values: CDR1 MGHRA, CDR2 YSYEKL. This CDR3 region has 16 residues. V shed 4 bases, J shed 4 bases, and the junction held 8 bases outside the gene matches.

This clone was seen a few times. The CDR3 loop reads CASSLETGRYTEAFF. Written as DNA, the CDR3 is TGTGCCAGCAGCTTAGAAACGGGTCGATACACTGAAGCTTTCTTT. This chain joins TRBV11-2 and TRBJ1-1; D is uncertain. Trimming left V 0 bases short and J 3 bases short, with 11 bases between. The CDR3 loop spans 15 amino acids. The germline V gene encodes CDR1 SGHAT and CDR2 FQNNGV.

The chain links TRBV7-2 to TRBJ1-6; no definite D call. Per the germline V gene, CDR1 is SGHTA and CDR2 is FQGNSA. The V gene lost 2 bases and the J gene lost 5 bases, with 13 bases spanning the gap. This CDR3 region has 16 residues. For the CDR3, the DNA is TGTGCCAGCAGCTTATCCCGGGTCGGTAATAATTCACCCCTCCACTTT. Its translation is CASSLSRVGNNSPLHF.

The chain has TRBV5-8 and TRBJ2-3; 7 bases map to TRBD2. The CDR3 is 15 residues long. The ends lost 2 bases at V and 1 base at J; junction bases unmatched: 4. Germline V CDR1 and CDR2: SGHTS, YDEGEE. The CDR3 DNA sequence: TGTGCCAGCAGCTTAGCGGCGGGGGGCACAGATACGCAGTATTTT. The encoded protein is CASSLAAGGTDTQYF.

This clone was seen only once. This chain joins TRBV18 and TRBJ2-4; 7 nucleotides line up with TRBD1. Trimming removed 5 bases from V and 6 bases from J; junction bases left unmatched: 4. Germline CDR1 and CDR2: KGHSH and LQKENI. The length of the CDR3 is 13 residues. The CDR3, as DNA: TGTGCCAGCTCATCAGGGGACAGAAACATTCAGTACTTC. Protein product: CASSSGDRNIQYF. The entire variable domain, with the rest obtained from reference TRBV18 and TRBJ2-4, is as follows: NAGVMQNPRHLVRRRGQEARLRCSPMKGHSHVYWYRQLPEEGLKFMVYLQKENIIDESGMPKERFSAEFPKEGPSILRIQQVVRGDSAAYFCASSSGDRNIQYFGAGTRLSVL.

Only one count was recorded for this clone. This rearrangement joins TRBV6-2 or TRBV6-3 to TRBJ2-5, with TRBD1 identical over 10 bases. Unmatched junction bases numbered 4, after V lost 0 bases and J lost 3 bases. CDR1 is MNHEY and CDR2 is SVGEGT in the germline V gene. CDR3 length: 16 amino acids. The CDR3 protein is CASSYSTGGSEETQYF. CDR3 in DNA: TGTGCCAGCAGTTACTCGACAGGGGGCAGCGAAGAGACCCAGTACTTC.

CDR3 DNA: TGCGCCAGCAGCTTGACAGGGGGACTTTACGAGCAGTACTTC. The encoded protein is CASSLTGGLYEQYF. V gene TRBV5-1 combines with J gene TRBJ2-7; 8 positions match TRBD1. CDR1 is SGHRS, CDR2 YFSETQ, per germline. Trimming removed 1 base from V and 4 bases from J; junction bases left unmatched: 4. This CDR3 has 14 amino acids.

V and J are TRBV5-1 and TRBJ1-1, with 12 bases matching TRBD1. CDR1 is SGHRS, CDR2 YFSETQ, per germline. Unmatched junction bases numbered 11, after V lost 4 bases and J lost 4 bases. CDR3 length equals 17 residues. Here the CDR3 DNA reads TGCGCCAGCAGCCCAGGGGGACAGGGGGCCGGGGGCACTGAAGCTTTCTTT. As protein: CASSPGGQGAGGTEAFF.

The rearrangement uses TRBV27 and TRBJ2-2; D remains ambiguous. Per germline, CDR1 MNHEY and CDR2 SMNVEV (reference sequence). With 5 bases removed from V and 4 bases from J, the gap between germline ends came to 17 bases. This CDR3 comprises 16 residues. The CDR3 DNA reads TGTGCCAGCAGTCCGCTGAGACTTAGCAGCACCGGGGAGCTGTTTTTT. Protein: CASSPLRLSSTGELFF.

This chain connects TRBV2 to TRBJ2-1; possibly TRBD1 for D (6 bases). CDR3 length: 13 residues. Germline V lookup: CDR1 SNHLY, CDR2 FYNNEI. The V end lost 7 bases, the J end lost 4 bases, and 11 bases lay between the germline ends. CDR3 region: CASTNQGYNEQFF. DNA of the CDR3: TGTGCCAGCACCAATCAGGGGTACAATGAGCAGTTCTTC.

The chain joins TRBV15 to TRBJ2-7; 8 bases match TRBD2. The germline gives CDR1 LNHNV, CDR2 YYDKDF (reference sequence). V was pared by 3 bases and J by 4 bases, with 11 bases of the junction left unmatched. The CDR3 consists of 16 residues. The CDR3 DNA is TGTGCCACCAGCAGTGGCCCCGCGGGAGGCTGGTACGAGCAGTACTTC. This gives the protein CATSSGPAGGWYEQYF.

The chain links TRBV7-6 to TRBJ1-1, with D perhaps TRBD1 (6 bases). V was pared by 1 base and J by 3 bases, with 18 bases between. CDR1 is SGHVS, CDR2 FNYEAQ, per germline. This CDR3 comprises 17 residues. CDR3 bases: TGTGCCAGCAGCTTAGTTTCCGGGACATTACGTTACACTGAAGCTTTCTTT. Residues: CASSLVSGTLRYTEAFF.